One and the same sample provided the 9 T cell receptor beta chains below, sequenced in a study of blood T cell repertoires in COVID-19. This table comes from immunoSEQ multiplex PCR, and its TCRdb copy is limited to in-frame clones, with some not included. Here the sample spans under 85,000 clones, nearly 85% being singletons. The specimen sequenced was peripheral blood. These receptors were obtained from a human donor in a cohort sampled during active COVID-19.

The V and J genes are TRBV7-6 and TRBJ2-7; 10 bases match TRBD1. This CDR3 region has 18 residues. The junction had 16 bases not matched to a gene; V was cut back by 3 bases and J by 5 bases. Germline V CDR1 and CDR2: SGHVS, FNYEAQ. The DNA of the CDR3 is TGTGCCAGCAGCTTCCACGGGACAGGGGCCCTCACGCATCACGAGCAGTACTTC. It translates to CASSFHGTGALTHHEQYF.

The chain is built from TRBV5-6 and TRBJ2-7; TRBD1 aligns across 10 bases. The CDR3 is 17 amino acids. The V gene end was trimmed by 4 bases and the J gene end by 5 bases; junction bases not matched to a gene: 15. Germline V gene sequence: CDR1 SGHDT, CDR2 YYEEEE. CDR3 in DNA: TGTGCCAGCAGCCCTTCCTCCACCGGGACAGGGGACCACGAGCAGTACTTC. Translated: CASSPSSTGTGDHEQYF. The full variable domain, rest sourced from reference TRBV5-6 and TRBJ2-7, is DAGVTQSPTHLIKTRGQQVTLRCSPKSGHDTVSWYQQALGQGPQFIFQYYEEEERQRGNFPDRFSGHQFPNYSSELNVNALLLGDSALYLCASSPSSTGTGDHEQYFGPGTRLTVT.

There are a few counts of this clone. J is TRBJ2-7 and V is TRBV5-6; D uncertain. The CDR3 spans 15 residues. Germline V lookup: CDR1 SGHDT, CDR2 YYEEEE. The V end was cut by 5 bases, the J end by 2 bases, with 17 bases between. The CDR3 DNA sequence: TGTGCCAGCAGTCCCGGTTACCCCCTTACCTACGAGCAGTACTTC. Protein: CASSPGYPLTYEQYF. Using reference TRBV5-6 and TRBJ2-7 for the parts outside the CDR3, the full variable domain is DAGVTQSPTHLIKTRGQQVTLRCSPKSGHDTVSWYQQALGQGPQFIFQYYEEEERQRGNFPDRFSGHQFPNYSSELNVNALLLGDSALYLCASSPGYPLTYEQYFGPGTRLTVT.

The genes are TRBV19 and TRBJ1-2; the D gene is possibly TRBD1 (6 bases). Trimming removed 1 base from V and 4 bases from J, with 10 bases in between. Germline V lookup: CDR1 LNHDA, CDR2 SQIVND (reference sequence). The CDR3 sequence is 14 residues long. This chain's CDR3 is CASSIGRGAYGYTF. Written as DNA, the CDR3 is TGTGCCAGTAGTATAGGCAGGGGCGCCTATGGCTACACCTTC.

The J gene is TRBJ1-2, the V gene TRBV9; 7 positions agree with TRBD1. Germline-derived CDR1 and CDR2 are SGDLS and YYNGEE. Trimming at V came to 4 bases and at J to 8 bases, leaving 17 bases not matched to a gene. The CDR3 totals 16 residues. DNA of the CDR3: TGTGCCAGCAGCCCCAGGGGAACAGGGGAGTTACTCGGCTACACCTTC. Its protein is CASSPRGTGELLGYTF.

This clone was picked up a small number of times. V usage is TRBV7-9 and J usage is TRBJ1-1; 8 nucleotides agree with TRBD1. The length of the CDR3 is 16 residues. Germline CDR1 is SEHNR and CDR2 is FQNEAQ (reference sequence). J lost 4 bases, V lost 1 base, and 8 bases had no gene match. The CDR3 DNA sequence: TGTGCCAGCAGCTTAGGGGCGACAGGGGATACCACTGAAGCTTTCTTT. Amino acids: CASSLGATGDTTEAFF.

This clone was counted a single time. The rearrangement joins TRBV6-5 to TRBJ2-7, with 8 nucleotides matching TRBD1. Germline V gives CDR1 MNHEY, CDR2 SVGAGI. CDR3 length: 15 amino acids. V lost 8 bases, J lost 2 bases, and 11 bases stayed unmatched. CDR3 DNA: TGTGCCAGCGTCCGAGCCGGGACAGGTGCCTACGAGCAGTACTTC. Translation gives CASVRAGTGAYEQYF.

The rearrangement uses TRBV9 and TRBJ2-1; TRBD1 is a possible D gene (6 bases). The CDR3 consists of 13 residues. Germline CDR1 SGDLS, CDR2 YYNGEE. Trimming stripped 4 bases from V and 5 bases from J, with 10 bases between. The CDR3, as DNA: TGTGCCAGCAGCACCAAGGGGGACAATGAGCAGTTCTTC. It translates to CASSTKGDNEQFF.

The chain employs TRBV3-1 (or the pseudogene TRBV3-2) and TRBJ2-1; 9 bases are shared with TRBD2. Per the germline V gene, CDR1 is LGHDT and CDR2 is YNNKEL (reference sequence). J was trimmed by 0 bases and V by 4 bases; bases with no gene match: 1. The CDR3 spans 15 residues. The DNA of the CDR3 is TGTGCCAGCAGCCTGCGGGGGGGCTCCTACAATGAGCAGTTCTTC. Its protein product is CASSLRGGSYNEQFF.